The rows below give T cell receptor beta chains drawn from one sample of a study of beta chain features in type 1 diabetes. Produced via immunoSEQ multiplex PCR; TCRdb's table is partial and in-frame only. The table records some 400,000 clones, about 16% of them present only once. The sample was naive CD4+ T cells from blood. The receptors originated from a woman in her late teens or twenties in good health. CDR3s include the opening cysteine and the closing phenylalanine or tryptophan. Each record gives: clone size, J gene, V gene, CDR3 length, D gene, CDR3 DNA, CDR3 protein. D genes are given only for firm matches. The listing skips clone size in some rows; elsewhere it reads once, few, many or a size class.

>few|TRBJ1-2|TRBV2|14|TRBD1
TGTGCCAGCAGCGGAACCCTGACAGGGGGTGGCTACACCTTC
CASSGTLTGGGYTF
>NA|TRBJ2-1|TRBV27|15|TRBD1
TGTGCCAGCAGGGCAGACAGGGGGATATACAATGAGCAGTTCTTC
CASRADRGIYNEQFF
>few|TRBJ2-5|TRBV6-6|14|TRBD1
TGTGCCAGCAGTTCGGGACAGGGGACAGAGACCCAGTACTTC
CASSSGQGTETQYF
>few|TRBJ2-4|TRBV29-1|13|NA
TGCAGCGTTGTGGGCAGAGCCAAAAACATTCAGTACTTC
CSVVGRAKNIQYF
>once|TRBJ1-1|TRBV6-1|14|TRBD1
TGTGCCAGCAGTGGGACAGGGTCGAGAACTGAAGCTTTCTTT
CASSGTGSRTEAFF
>few|TRBJ1-2|TRBV7-9|12|NA
TGTGCCAGCAGCCCCGAGGTCTATGGCTACACCTTC
CASSPEVYGYTF
>few|TRBJ2-2|TRBV2|17|TRBD2
TGTGCCAGCACTTTACGGGGGGGGACCGCGAACACCGGGGAGCTGTTTTTT
CASTLRGGTANTGELFF
>few|TRBJ2-1|TRBV7-2|17|TRBD2
TGTGCCAGCAGCCCGGGACTAGCGGGAGGGCCGCGGAATGAGCAGTTCTTC
CASSPGLAGGPRNEQFF
>NA|TRBJ2-2|TRBV4-1|17|TRBD2
TGCGCCAGCAGCCAAGGCTGGACTAGCGGGAGGTACGGGGAGCTGTTTTTT
CASSQGWTSGRYGELFF
>few|TRBJ1-2|TRBV30|14|TRBD1
TGTGCCTGGATCCGCAGGGGGCACAACTATGGCTACACCTTC
CAWIRRGHNYGYTF
>few|TRBJ2-1|TRBV5-1|14|NA
TGCGCCAGCAGCTTGGAGGCAGGATACAATGAGCAGTTCTTC
CASSLEAGYNEQFF
>NA|TRBJ1-4|TRBV5-1|15|TRBD1
TGCGCCAGCAGCTTGGTTGGGACAGGGGAACAAAAACTGTTTTTT
CASSLVGTGEQKLFF
>NA|TRBJ2-1|TRBV28|15|TRBD2
TGTGCCAGCAGTGAGCGGGGACTAGCGGGGGAGGAGCAGTTCTTC
CASSERGLAGEEQFF
>NA|TRBJ2-7|TRBV9|14|TRBD1
TGTGCCAGCAGCGGTGACAGGGGGATCTACGAGCAGTACTTC
CASSGDRGIYEQYF
>NA|TRBJ2-7|TRBV2|14|NA
TGTGCCGCGTGGCCGGGATCCTCAAAGGACGAGCAGTACTTC
CAAWPGSSKDEQYF
>NA|TRBJ2-2|TRBV7-9|19|NA
TGTGCCAGCAGCTCCTACGCGCGACAGAGGAGTAGGGACACCGGGGAGCTGTTTTTT
CASSSYARQRSRDTGELFF
>few|TRBJ2-5|TRBV2|12|NA
TGTGCCAGCTGGAGACAGGAAGAGACCCAGTACTTC
CASWRQEETQYF
>few|TRBJ2-5|TRBV7-2|16|TRBD2
TGTGCCAGCAGCTTAGTCGGCGGGAGGGTTAAAGAGACCCAGTACTTC
CASSLVGGRVKETQYF
>few|TRBJ2-4|TRBV5-1|18|TRBD1
TGCGCCAGCAGCTTGGGAGGGGGCCTAGAGCATGCCAAAAACATTCAGTACTTC
CASSLGGGLEHAKNIQYF
>NA|TRBJ1-2|TRBV25-1|15|TRBD1
TGTGCCAGCAGTGAAAGGGTGACAGGGGGTGCGGGCTACACCTTC
CASSERVTGGAGYTF
>NA|TRBJ1-5|TRBV2|14|NA
TGTGCCAGCAAGAGGGCCCTGGGCAATCAGCCCCAGCATTTT
CASKRALGNQPQHF
>NA|TRBJ2-7|TRBV5-1|16|TRBD2
TGCGCCAGCAGCCCTGTGGTAGCGGGAGGTGGTTACGAGCAGTACTTC
CASSPVVAGGGYEQYF
>NA|TRBJ2-1|TRBV9|17|NA
TGTGCCAGCAGCACTAACGTGGGACTTAGCGGTAAGAATGAGCAGTTCTTC
CASSTNVGLSGKNEQFF
>few|TRBJ2-3|TRBV19|16|TRBD2
TGTGCCAGTAGTTGGGAGGGTCGGGTTGGCACAGATACGCAGTATTTT
CASSWEGRVGTDTQYF
>few|TRBJ2-2|TRBV7-9|11|NA
TGTGCCAGCACCCCGAGGAGGGAGCTGTTTTTT
CASTPRRELFF
>NA|TRBJ2-3|TRBV30|14|TRBD2
TGTGCCTCCGGGACTAGCGTTAGCACAGATACGCAGTATTTT
CASGTSVSTDTQYF
>few|TRBJ1-1|TRBV28|17|TRBD1
TGTGCCAGCAGTTTTCCGGGACAGGGGATCCAGAACACTGAAGCTTTCTTT
CASSFPGQGIQNTEAFF
>NA|TRBJ2-3|TRBV30|14|TRBD2
TGTGCCCATACTGGGCTAGCGGCCACAGATACGCAGTATTTT
CAHTGLAATDTQYF
>NA|TRBJ2-5|TRBV27|15|TRBD1
TGTGCCAGCAGTTCAGGGACAGCTCGACAAGAGACCCAGTACTTC
CASSSGTARQETQYF
>few|TRBJ2-7|TRBV7-9|15|TRBD1
TGTGCCAGCAGCTTTTACGGGACAGAGAACTACGAGCAGTACTTC
CASSFYGTENYEQYF